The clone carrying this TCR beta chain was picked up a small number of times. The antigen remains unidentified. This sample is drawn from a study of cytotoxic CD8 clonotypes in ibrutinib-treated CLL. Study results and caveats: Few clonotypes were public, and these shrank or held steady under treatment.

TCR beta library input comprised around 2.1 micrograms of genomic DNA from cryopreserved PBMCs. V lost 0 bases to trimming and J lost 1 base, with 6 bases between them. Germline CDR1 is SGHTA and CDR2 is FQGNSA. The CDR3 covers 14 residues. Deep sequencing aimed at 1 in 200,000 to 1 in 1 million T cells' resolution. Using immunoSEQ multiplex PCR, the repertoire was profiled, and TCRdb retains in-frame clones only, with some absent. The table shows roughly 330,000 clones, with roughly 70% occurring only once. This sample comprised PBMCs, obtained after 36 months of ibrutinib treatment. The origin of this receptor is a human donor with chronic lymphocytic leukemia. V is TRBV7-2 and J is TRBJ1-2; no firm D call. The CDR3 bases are TGTGCCAGCAGCTTAGCCCCCTTTAACTATGGCTACACCTTC. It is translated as CASSLAPFNYGYTF.